This T cell receptor beta chain was observed in a study of cytomegalovirus exposure and HLA in healthy donors. A multiplex PCR was run with 60 Vbeta primers and 13 Jbeta primers. Sequenced by immunoSEQ multiplex PCR; TCRdb stores in-frame clones only, minus some. The sample carries some 130,000 clones, approximately 79% recorded once. The V gene's germline CDR1 is MNHNS and CDR2 SASEGT. The CDR3 is 14 amino acids. V shed 6 bases and J 0 bases; nucleotides not matched to a gene: 2. The rearrangement links TRBV6-1 to TRBJ1-3; 7 bases align to TRBD1. Sample: PBMCs. The clonotype comes from a middle-aged man in good health and CMV-seropositive. CDR3 sequence reads: CASRTGSSGNTIYF. CDR3 sequence (DNA): TGTGCCAGCAGGACAGGGAGCTCTGGAAACACCATATATTTT.